Sequencing of this T cell receptor beta chain was carried out in a study of blood T cell repertoires in COVID-19. Study details: COVID-19 samples, acute and convalescent, were from the United States, Italy and Spain.

Participants were aged about 18 to 100 years, lived in under 30 US areas, and enrolled virtually. Cohort allocation depended upon clinical history that participants reported. Clones were read by immunoSEQ multiplex PCR, and TCRdb kept only the in-frame ones, dropping some. This table has around 320,000 clones, around 87% appearing once. The CDR3 contains 16 residues. Germline-derived CDR1 and CDR2 are MNHNS and SASEGT. Trimming at V came to 1 base and at J to 6 bases, leaving 7 bases not matched to a gene. The sample was PBMCs or T cells enriched from blood (not recorded which). The V and J genes are TRBV6-1 and TRBJ2-4; 9 bases line up with TRBD2. This receptor was identified in a woman younger than 35 with acute COVID-19. The CDR3 reads CASSEGRTSVGNIQYF. The CDR3 DNA sequence: TGTGCCAGCAGTGAAGGGAGGACTAGCGTAGGAAACATTCAGTACTTC.